This T cell receptor (beta chain) was sequenced during a study of T cell repertoires in cytomegalovirus infection. The wider study: Evidence of both CMV infection and a matching HLA type came from public TCR beta signatures. Overall study results and limits: Cumulative frequency (of public TCR beta family members) identified carriers of CMV plus the relevant HLA. There were HLA-C-restricted CMV-specific TCR beta clonotypes dominating the ex vivo response.

V was cut by 6 bases and J by 5 bases, with 10 bases left in between. Germline V gene sequence: CDR1 SGHTA, CDR2 FQGNSA. CDR3 length: 13 residues. TCRdb reprocessed the reads with MiXCR, giving one entry per CDR3 protein. The table records roughly 300,000 distinct CDR3 sequences, more than 8% of them present only once. The table lists this clonotype with a few counts. Its matching antigen is unknown. The sequencing input was PBMCs. This clonotype was obtained from a human donor in good health (CMV status not recorded). Some clones in this sample may be carry-over from other donors' samples. This chain uses TRBV7-2 with TRBJ1-4, with D unresolved. The CDR3 DNA reads as TGTGCCAGCAGATTTGACCCCAATGAAAAACTGTTTTTT. This gives the protein CASRFDPNEKLFF.